This T cell receptor beta chain was sequenced for a study of cytomegalovirus exposure and HLA in healthy donors (TCRdb year 2017). For the study in its entirety: In an earlier analysis of approximately 500 of the donors, 276 Gb of sequence data and 100 million or so unique TCR beta sequences from 150 million to 200 million T cells were reported. Approximately 300 gigabases of sequencing data and around 90 million unique TCR sequences made up an early release that covered several hundred HLA-typed donors. Of the roughly 400 genotyped donors, over 80% were placed in the genetic ancestry cluster associated with self-reported Caucasian donors. The study was designed to test whether signatures of past pathogen exposure could be identified by cataloging public T cell receptors. The study profiled the T cell repertoires of 666 subjects by immunosequencing and related them to cytomegalovirus serostatus. A separate validation cohort of roughly 110 different subjects was used in addition to the approximately 700-subject first cohort. The study combined high-throughput TCR immunosequencing, statistical association of individual TCRs with disease status, and machine learning to predict cytomegalovirus infection status. A later analysis re-analyzed previously published TCR beta repertoires from 600 to 850 donors and added high-resolution HLA genotyping to study TCR occurrence patterns. Rather than drawing on any new phenotypic data, the later analysis identified candidate immune exposures from TCR beta sequences and the way those sequences occurred across donors. An earlier analysis of 587 of the donors used high-throughput TCR beta sequencing to judge whether each TCR beta V gene segment behaved as functional or pseudogenic. Donor age, sex, ethnicity and CMV serostatus were collected together with the repertoire data. A later genetic analysis took genome-wide SNP genotypes for 398 of the 666 donors and used that subset as a discovery cohort. All discovery cohort repertoires had been generated on a single sequencing platform. HLA typing covered class I and class II loci at four-digit resolution. Typing coverage differed by locus: A, B, C, DRB1 and DQB1 were typed in roughly 620-630 donors, DQA1 in about 560, DPA1 in 600 to 610, and DPB1 in 450 to 490. Because of strong linkage in the cohort, roughly five DR-DQ haplotypes were treated as single units for association and clustering. On average, roughly 240,000 unique TCR beta nucleotide sequences were sequenced per donor among more than 350 genotyped donors of the cohort, with around 19% of those sequences being non-productive. Broad study findings and their caveats: A later analysis reported that several top co-occurrence clusters appeared linked to parvovirus B19, influenza, CMV and Epstein-Barr virus. In a later analysis, the rate of TCR association differed among HLA loci, with DRB1 alleles having the most associated TCRs and HLA-C alleles having the fewest. In this cohort, only TCR beta chains were sequenced, and detectable features were limited by the absence of alpha or paired-chain data. In an earlier analysis of some 540 of the donors, most TCR beta V segments appeared in productive rearrangements about 90% or about 30% of the time, broadly matching IMGT annotations. The study listed approximately 150 TCR beta chains as associated with cytomegalovirus. In a later analysis, some 18,000 TCR beta sequences were associated with specific HLA alleles at a false discovery rate of 0.05. According to a later genetic analysis, donors in an Asian-associated ancestry cluster had fewer N-insertions in productive TCRs than the approximately 650-donor mean. Because the 87-base-pair reads could not distinguish some IMGT-functional V segments, including TRBV6-2 and TRBV6-3, those segments were excluded. In a later analysis, HLA-associated TCR beta chains were found to be more clonally expanded and to have lower generation probabilities than equally common non-associated chains. While some public TCRs were present in many individuals, most TCR sequences turned up only very rarely across donors. Cytomegalovirus status was reported to be diagnosed by the classifier with high specificity and sensitivity in both the original and validation cohorts. A group of highly shared sequence variants was considered likely to be a technical artifact of the sequencing pipeline. In a later genetic analysis, a missense DCLRE1C variant was associated with V-gene and J-gene trimming of TCR beta chains, and the association was replicated in an independent cohort. In a later analysis, most CMV-associated TCR beta chains were found to appear HLA-restricted, with HLA associations seemingly driven largely by CMV exposure. Because some donors lacked HLA typing at each locus, the association tests relied only on the typed subset. The authors suggested that the approach could potentially be generalized to other disease states and immunological phenotypes. A few of the identified cytomegalovirus-associated TCR beta chains were confirmed in vitro to be specific for cytomegalovirus antigens. Sequencing depth was assumed to be roughly uniform across donors in the presence/absence analyses, though that assumption may not hold. A further reported finding was that TCR beta sequences accurately predicted the HLA-A and HLA-B alleles for most subjects in the first cohort. CMV serostatus was the only immune exposure information available for the cohort. Linkage disequilibrium might explain the correlated functional status among segregating V segments, but an unknown experimental factor could not be excluded. When HLA alleles, especially DR and DQ, strongly co-occurred, TCR associations were difficult to assign to individual alleles. About 17 rarely observed V segments, including chromosome 9 orphons, were excluded from the earlier analysis of 550 to 700 of the donors because counts were too low.

About this clone: Its antigen remains undetermined. One base away there is no much larger clone; base qualities are not given.

In total, approximately 610 healthy bone marrow donors made up the cohort. All cohort members were sampled while nominally healthy, although unrecorded immune exposures were likely present. The donor tested CMV seropositive and was one of the 289 seropositive cohort members. A peripheral blood sample was collected from each donor, and TCR beta sequencing was performed on peripheral blood mononuclear cells. The Qiagen DNeasy Blood Extraction Kit was used to extract genomic DNA from the blood cell samples. Library method: the immunoSEQ multiplex PCR assay. For the multiplex PCR, a mixture combining 60 forward primers for TCR Vbeta segments and 13 reverse primers for TCR Jbeta segments was used. Amplification of the CDR3 region of rearranged TCR beta genes was performed with a multiplex PCR assay on genomic DNA. Amplified TCR beta libraries were sequenced as 87-base-pair reads on the Illumina HiSeq System. For the original study's pipeline: In a later analysis, 80 million or so unique TCR beta chains were counted across the roughly 610 repertoires, and about 10 million of these chains were shared by at least two donors. Raw reads were error-corrected and collapsed into unique sequences by a nearest-neighbor algorithm in which closely related sequences were merged to remove PCR and sequencing errors. CDR3 sequences were aligned to IMGT reference sequences to assign V, D and J gene segments. For a sequence to be retained, a match of at least six nucleotides was required to both a V gene segment and a J gene segment. Rearrangements were called productive when the CDR3 lacked stop codons and stayed in frame with V and J; all others were non-productive. CDR3 was defined according to IMGT convention as the region running from the second conserved V-encoded cysteine to the conserved J-encoded phenylalanine. The earlier analysis of about 620 of the donors excluded sequences that lacked an unambiguous match to a single V gene segment. In an earlier analysis of approximately 610 of the donors, V segments were called functional above 56.7% productive rearrangements and were called segregating when the between-donor standard deviation exceeded 5%. A statistical classification framework was built for diagnosing cytomegalovirus status from the catalog of TCR beta chain sequences. In a later analysis, TCR nucleotide sequences were compared against IMGT/GENE-DB human TR gene sequences so that V and J genes could be assigned. In a later analysis, CDR3 sequences and most-parsimonious VDJ recombination scenarios were assigned using the TCRdist pipeline. In a later analysis, every TCR beta chain was defined by the combination of its CDR3 amino acid sequence and its V-gene family, and reads without a unique V-gene family were dropped. A later analysis removed 592 highly shared, low-generation-probability nucleotide sequences to deal with suspected cross-contamination and a sequencing artifact. For each public chain, a later analysis derived a clonal expansion index from normalized ranks of inferred template counts within each repertoire. Generation probabilities in a later analysis came from a VDJ recombination model fitted to out-of-frame rearrangements, and those results were checked against IGoR. In a later analysis, hypergeometric tests were used to score TCR-TCR, TCR-HLA and TCR-CMV co-occurrence, with a repertoire-size bias correction applied to TCR pairs. To estimate false discovery rates, a later analysis permuted the HLA or CMV assignments 20 times. In a later analysis, co-occurring TCRs were grouped using DBSCAN, with TCRdist sequence similarity added in when clustering inside HLA-allele-positive subsets. Co-occurrence clustering excluded repertoires with fewer than 30,000 or more than 120,000 public chains, plus five with anomalous nucleotide sharing. TCRdb took this table from immuneACCESS and kept in-frame rearrangements with V and J called. Such tables lack part of the clones; where checked against another copy, unresolved V genes explain under half of the gap, and the rest is unexplained. The V and J calls and clone size are taken from that table; D and trimming were inferred from the DNA. In all, the sample holds roughly 99,000 clones, and over 60% of those were seen once. About 3.5% of the sample is taken by the ten largest.

Its CDR3 holds 14 amino acids, cysteine through phenylalanine. Of all the DNA, just the CDR3 is kept, 42 bases in frame from base 1. From the germline V gene (reference sequence), CDR1 is SEHNR and CDR2 is FQNEAQ. The germline V end is reduced by 4 bases and the J end by 5 bases; junction bases left unmatched: 5. Sequencing was carried out using PBMCs. The chain joins TRBV7-9 to TRBJ2-5, with 9 bases aligning to TRBD2. The receptor was isolated from a male donor in good health and CMV-seropositive. The CDR3 in this case is CASSSRRGGETQYF. The DNA is as follows: TGTGCCAGCAGCTCCCGGCGGGGGGGGGAGACCCAGTACTTC.